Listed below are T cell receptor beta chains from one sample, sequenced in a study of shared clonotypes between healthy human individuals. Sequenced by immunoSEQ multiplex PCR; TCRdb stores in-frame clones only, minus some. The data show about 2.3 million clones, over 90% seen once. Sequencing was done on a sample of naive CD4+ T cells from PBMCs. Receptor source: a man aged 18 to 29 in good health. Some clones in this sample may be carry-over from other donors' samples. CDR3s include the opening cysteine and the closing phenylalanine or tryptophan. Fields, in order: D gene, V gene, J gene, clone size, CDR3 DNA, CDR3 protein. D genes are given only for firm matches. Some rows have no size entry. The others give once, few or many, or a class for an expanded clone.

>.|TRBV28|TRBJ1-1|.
TGTGCCAGCACGGTCGGAGGCATGAACACTGAAGCTTTCTTT
CASTVGGMNTEAFF
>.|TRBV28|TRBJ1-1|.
TGTGCCAGCAGTTTAACCGGGAACCCTATGAACACTGAAGCTTTCTTT
CASSLTGNPMNTEAFF
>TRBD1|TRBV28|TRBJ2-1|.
TGTGCCAGCAGGATCCGGGACAGGATAGCTGAATCCTACAATGAGCAGTTCTTC
CASRIRDRIAESYNEQFF
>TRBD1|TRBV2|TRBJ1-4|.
TGTGCCAGCAGTGGACAGGGGACTGGTGAAAAACTGTTTTTT
CASSGQGTGEKLFF
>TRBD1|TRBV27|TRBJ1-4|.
TGTGCCAGCAGTCTTCGGACAGGAAAGAATGAAAAACTGTTTTTT
CASSLRTGKNEKLFF
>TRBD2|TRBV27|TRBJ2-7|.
TGTGCCAGCAGTTTCGCCGGGACTAGCGTCCACGAGCAGTACTTC
CASSFAGTSVHEQYF
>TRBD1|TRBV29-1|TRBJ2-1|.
TGCAGCGTTTCCGACAGGGATCAGTACAATGAGCAGTTCTTC
CSVSDRDQYNEQFF
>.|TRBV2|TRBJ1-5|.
TGTGCCAGCAGTGCCCAGAGTCAGCCCCAGCATTTT
CASSAQSQPQHF
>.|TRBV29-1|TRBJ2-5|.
TGCAGCGCTTCCACAGGGGGGGGATTAACAGAGACCCAGTACTTC
CSASTGGGLTETQYF
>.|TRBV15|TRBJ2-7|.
TGTGCCACCAGCAGAGATCCCGGGGGTACCTACGAGCAGTACTTC
CATSRDPGGTYEQYF
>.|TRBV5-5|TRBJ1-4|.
TGTGCCAGCAGCTTATATGGGGGCAATGAAAAACTGTTTTTT
CASSLYGGNEKLFF
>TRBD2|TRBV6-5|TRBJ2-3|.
TGTGCCAGCAGTTCTACTAGCGGGGCCTTTCCAGATACGCAGTATTTT
CASSSTSGAFPDTQYF
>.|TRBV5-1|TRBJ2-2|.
TGCGCCAGCAGTACCGTTGGAGGGGCGACCGGGGAGCTGTTTTTT
CASSTVGGATGELFF
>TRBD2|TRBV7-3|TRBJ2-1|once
TGTGCCAGCAGCTTAACATGGACTAGCGGTTACAATGAGCAGTTCTTC
CASSLTWTSGYNEQFF
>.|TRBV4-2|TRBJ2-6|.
TGTGCCAGCAGCCAGACCCGGGGCGGCTCTGGGGCCAACGTCCTGACTTTC
CASSQTRGGSGANVLTF
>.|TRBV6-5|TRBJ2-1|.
TGTGCCAGCAGTTACAGGACTACCGGATACAATGAGCAGTTCTTC
CASSYRTTGYNEQFF
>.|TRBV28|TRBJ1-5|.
TGTGCCAGCAGTACTCCGGGAGCTTCGCCCAATCAGCCCCAGCATTTT
CASSTPGASPNQPQHF